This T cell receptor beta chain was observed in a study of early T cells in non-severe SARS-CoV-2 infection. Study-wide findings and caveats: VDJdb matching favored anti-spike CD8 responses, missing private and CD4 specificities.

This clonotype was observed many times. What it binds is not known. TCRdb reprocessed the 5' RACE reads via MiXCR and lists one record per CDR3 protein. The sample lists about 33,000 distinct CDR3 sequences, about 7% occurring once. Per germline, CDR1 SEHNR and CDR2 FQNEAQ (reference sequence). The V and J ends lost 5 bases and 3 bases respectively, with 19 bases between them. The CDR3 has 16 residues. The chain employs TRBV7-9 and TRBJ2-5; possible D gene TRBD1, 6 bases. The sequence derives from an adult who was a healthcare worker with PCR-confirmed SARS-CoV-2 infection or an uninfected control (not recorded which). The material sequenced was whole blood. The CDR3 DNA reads TGTGCCAGCAGCCCACCTCCATACTCAGGGGAAGAGACCCAGTACTTC. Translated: CASSPPPYSGEETQYF.